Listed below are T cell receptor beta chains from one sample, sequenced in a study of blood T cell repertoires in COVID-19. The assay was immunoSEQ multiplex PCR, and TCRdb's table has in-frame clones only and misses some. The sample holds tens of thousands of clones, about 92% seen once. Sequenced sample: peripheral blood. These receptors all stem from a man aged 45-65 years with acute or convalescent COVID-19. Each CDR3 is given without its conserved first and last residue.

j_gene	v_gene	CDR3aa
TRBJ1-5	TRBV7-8	ASSRGGQPQH
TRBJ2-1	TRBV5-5	ASSLGLTRSYNEQF
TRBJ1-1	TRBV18	ASSLGQGAAEAF
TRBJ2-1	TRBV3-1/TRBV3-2	ASNQLAGGNNEQF
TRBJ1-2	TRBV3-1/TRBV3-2	ASSQEGMGARFSYGYT
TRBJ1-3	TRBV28	ATCGSAGNTIY
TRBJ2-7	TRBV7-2	ASSRSGGSNEQY
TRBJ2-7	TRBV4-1	ASSQFGNGGYEQY
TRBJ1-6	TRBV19	ASSSRSGTGNSPLH
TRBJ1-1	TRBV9	ASSARQGHPTEAF
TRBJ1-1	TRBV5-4	ASSLMGGSGEAF
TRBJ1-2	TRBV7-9	ASSLGQGAYGYT
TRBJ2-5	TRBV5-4	ASSLEDRGETQY
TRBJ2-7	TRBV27	ASSNLAGVTYEQY
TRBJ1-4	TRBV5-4	ASSLQGLGKEKLF
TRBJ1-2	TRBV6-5	ASSWLDRRALGYT
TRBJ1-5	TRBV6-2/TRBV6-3	ASSYSAGTGGTSNQPQH
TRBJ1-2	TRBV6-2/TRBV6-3	ASSRGQGYGYT
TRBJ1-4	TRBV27	ASSPRDRGREKLF
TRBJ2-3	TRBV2	ASGERAGPDTQY
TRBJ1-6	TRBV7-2	ASSFGESNSPLH
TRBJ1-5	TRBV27	ASSYRDQPQH
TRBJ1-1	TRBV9	ASSVLGQGFRNTEAF
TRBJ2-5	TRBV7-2	ASSLGTGRMETQY
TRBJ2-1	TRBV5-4	ASRRFNEQF
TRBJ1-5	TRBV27	ASKTTGVGNQPQH
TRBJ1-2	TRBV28	ASSRDRRRANYGYT
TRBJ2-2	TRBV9	ASSASGGWDTGELF